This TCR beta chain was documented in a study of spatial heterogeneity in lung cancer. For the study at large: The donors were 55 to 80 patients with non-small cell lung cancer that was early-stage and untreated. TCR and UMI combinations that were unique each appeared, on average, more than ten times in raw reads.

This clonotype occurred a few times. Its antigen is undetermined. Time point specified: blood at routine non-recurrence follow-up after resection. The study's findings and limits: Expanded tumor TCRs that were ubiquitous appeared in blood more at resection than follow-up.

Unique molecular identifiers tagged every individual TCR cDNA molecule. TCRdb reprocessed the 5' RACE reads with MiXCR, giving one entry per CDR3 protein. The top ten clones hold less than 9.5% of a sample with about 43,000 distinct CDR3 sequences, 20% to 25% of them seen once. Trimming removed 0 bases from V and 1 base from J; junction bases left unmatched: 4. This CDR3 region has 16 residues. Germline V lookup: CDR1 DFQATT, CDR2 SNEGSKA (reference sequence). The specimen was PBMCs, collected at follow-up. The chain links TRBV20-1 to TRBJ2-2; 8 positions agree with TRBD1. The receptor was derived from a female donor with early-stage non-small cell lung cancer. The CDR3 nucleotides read TGCAGTGCTAGAGACAGAGACAGGGGGAACACCGGGGAGCTGTTTTTT. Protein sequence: CSARDRDRGNTGELFF.